This T cell receptor beta chain was documented in a study of a mutant IDH1 vaccine in newly diagnosed glioma (dated by TCRdb to about 2021). About the full investigation: Of the roughly 32 treated patients, 62.5% were male and approximately 40% were female, and a mean age of 40.4 years was recorded. Prior to enrollment, patients had been given standard therapy consisting of radiotherapy alone, temozolomide alone, or radiochemotherapy with temozolomide, with the combination given to most patients. Six visits were used for peripheral blood collection: V03 (baseline), V05, V07, V10, V12 and V13. For exploratory analyses, 25 to 30 treated patients had longitudinal TCRB deep sequencing done wherever samples were available. General conclusions and limits of the study: The authors stated that sample limitations prevented analyses of patient blood samples from being reproduced. Availability determined which PBMC samples were chosen for TCRB deep sequencing. No apparent relationship was observed between pseudoprogression and alterations in the top peripheral T cell clonotypes detected by TCRB sequencing. Immune responses induced by the vaccine were seen in around 93% of patients across multiple MHC alleles.

The library was built by means of the immunoSEQ multiplex PCR assay. Following the manufacturer's protocol, the hsTCRB Kit was used to amplify rearranged TCR beta chain sequences. An Illumina MiSeq was used to sequence the TCRB libraries. As for the authors' bioinformatics: The proprietary platform of the kit vendor was used for demultiplexing, trimming and gene mapping. This is the immuneACCESS table as TCRdb keeps it, with only in-frame sequences that have V and J called. A part of the clones is gone; compared with another copy, unresolved V genes explain less than half, and the rest is unexplained. That table furnishes V, J and clone size, whereas the DNA furnished D and trimming. A total of around 87,000 clones appear in this sample, approximately 83% of them only once. The ten most abundant clones make up 7% to 9% of the sample. The time point tag for this specimen amounts to: baseline, week 1 (first vaccination visit). The treatment or condition label corresponds to: pre-vaccination baseline after standard-of-care therapy. Donors had newly diagnosed WHO grade 3 or 4 IDH1-mutant astrocytomas with loss of nuclear ATRX. The samples were drawn from NOA16, a multicentre, single-arm, open-label phase I trial in Germany that tested a mutant IDH1 peptide vaccine in humans for the first time. Visit V03 blood draws served as the baseline sample for immunogenicity testing. Genomic DNA for TCRB sequencing was extracted from EDTA blood using the DNeasy Blood and Tissue Kit.

CDR1 and CDR2 are drawn from the germline V gene (reference sequence): LNHDA, SQIVND. V is reduced by 4 bases and J by 4 bases, leaving a spacing of 10 bases between them. Measured from the cysteine to the phenylalanine, the CDR3 is 14 residues long. Only the CDR3 DNA is retained, 42 bases long and in frame from the first base. As to this clone: The antigen it binds to is not known. Per-nucleotide qualities are absent, and no much larger clonotype sits a single base away.

The receptor's source is a woman between 45 and 65 years old with glioma. Rearrangement joined TRBV19 to TRBJ2-2; the D region may be TRBD1 or TRBD2, each matching 5 bases equally. Sequencing used PBMCs, obtained from a glioma patient treated with radiotherapy, temozolomide or both. The CDR3 amino acid sequence is: CASSTGTSTGELFF. The nucleotides are TGTGCCAGTAGTACTGGGACGAGCACCGGGGAGCTGTTTTTT. With the rest looked up from the reference TRBV19 and TRBJ2-2 genes rather than sequenced, the full variable domain is DGGITQSPKYLFRKEGQNVTLSCEQNLNHDAMYWYRQDPGQGLRLIYYSQIVNDFQKGDIAEGYSVSREKKESFPLTVTSAQKNPTAFYLCASSTGTSTGELFFGEGSRLTVL.